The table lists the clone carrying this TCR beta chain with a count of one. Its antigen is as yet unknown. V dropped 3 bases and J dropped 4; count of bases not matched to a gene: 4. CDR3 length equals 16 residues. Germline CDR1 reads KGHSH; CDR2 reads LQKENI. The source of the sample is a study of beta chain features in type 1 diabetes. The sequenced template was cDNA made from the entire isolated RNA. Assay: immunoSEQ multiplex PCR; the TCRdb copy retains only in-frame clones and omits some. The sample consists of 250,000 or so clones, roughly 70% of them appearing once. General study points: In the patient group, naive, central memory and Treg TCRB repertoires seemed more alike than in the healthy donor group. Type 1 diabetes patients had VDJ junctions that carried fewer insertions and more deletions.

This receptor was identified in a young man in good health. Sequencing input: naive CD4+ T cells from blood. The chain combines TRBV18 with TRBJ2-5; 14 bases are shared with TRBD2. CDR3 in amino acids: CASSPPGLAGVETQYF. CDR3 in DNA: TGTGCCAGCTCACCCCCGGGACTAGCGGGAGTAGAGACCCAGTACTTC.